This record concerns one T cell receptor (beta chain) sequence. Per the germline V gene, CDR1 is LNHNV and CDR2 is YYDKDF (reference sequence). The CDR3 has 14 residues. J gave up 3 bases and V 4 bases, and 4 bases lay outside the gene matches. This sample was included in a study of blood T cell repertoires in COVID-19. About the study: Both acute and convalescent COVID-19 samples were obtained from the United States, Italy and Spain. From T cells, B-cell-depleted T cells, or PBMCs came the material, which was cDNA or gDNA.

Original methodology: Amplification of reference gene primers provided the estimated nucleated cell counts. Libraries were prepared by immunoSEQ multiplex PCR; TCRdb keeps only in-frame clonotypes and omits some of them. D and trimming were read from the DNA, whereas the V and J calls and clone size are those reported in that table. The table has approximately 140,000 clones, roughly 89% seen once. The chain carries TRBV15 and TRBJ1-1; 8 bases are a match to TRBD1. The TCR comes from a woman aged 40 to 55 with acute or convalescent COVID-19. The source material was peripheral blood. The CDR3 DNA is TGTGCCACCAGCAATCTCAGGGGGCACACTGAAGCTTTCTTT. Amino acids: CATSNLRGHTEAFF.